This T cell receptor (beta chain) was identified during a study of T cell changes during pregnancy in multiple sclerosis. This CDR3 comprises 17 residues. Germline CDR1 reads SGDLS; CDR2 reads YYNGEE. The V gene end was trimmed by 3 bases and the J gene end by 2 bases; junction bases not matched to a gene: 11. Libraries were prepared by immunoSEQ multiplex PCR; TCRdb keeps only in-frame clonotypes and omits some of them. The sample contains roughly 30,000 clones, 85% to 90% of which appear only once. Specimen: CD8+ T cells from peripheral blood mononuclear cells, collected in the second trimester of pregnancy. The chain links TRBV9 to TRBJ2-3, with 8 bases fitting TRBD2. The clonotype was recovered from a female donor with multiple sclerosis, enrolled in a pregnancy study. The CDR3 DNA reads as TGTGCCAGCAGCGGCCATCTAGCGGGCGGATTCACAGATACGCAGTATTTT. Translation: CASSGHLAGGFTDTQYF.